The clone carrying this T cell receptor (beta chain) was recorded at least ten times. The ends were cut back, 9 bases at V and 5 bases at J, with 7 bases in the middle. The CDR3 consists of 11 residues. Germline lookup yields CDR1 KGHDR and CDR2 SFDVKD. The data were taken from a study of identical twins. It was template switching that added a universal primer site, and there were unique molecular identifiers on the cDNA. TCRdb reprocessed the 5' RACE reads with MiXCR, giving one entry per CDR3 protein. The repertoire holds hundreds of thousands of distinct CDR3 sequences, with about 9.4% as singletons. These data also featured in a second study, about yellow fever vaccine responses in identical twins. According to that study: The authors reported partly convergent, partly personalized vaccine responses in identical twins.

V is TRBV24-1 and J is TRBJ2-1; no clear D gene. This TCR came from a woman aged 18-35 years in good health. What was sequenced was PBMCs. CDR3 residues: CATASNNEQFF. The CDR3 DNA follows: TGTGCCACCGCGAGTAACAATGAGCAGTTCTTC.